The source of this TCR beta chain is a study of cytomegalovirus exposure and HLA in healthy donors. Study-level results: Published work reported that the classifier diagnosed cytomegalovirus status with high specificity and sensitivity. It was confirmed in vitro that a few of the CMV-associated chains were specific for CMV antigens.

Sequenced by immunoSEQ multiplex PCR; TCRdb stores in-frame clones only, minus some. The sample includes over 110,000 clones, more than 85% of them seen just once. As for this clone: The antigen remains unidentified.

The sequenced sample was PBMCs. This clonotype was sampled from a young man in good health and CMV-seropositive.

The CDR3 nucleotides read TGTGCCAGCAGACTAGCGGGGGTAACCACAGATACGCAGTATTTT. Residues: CASRLAGVTTDTQYF. The chain employs TRBV2 and TRBJ2-3, with 11 bases aligning to TRBD2. V was pared by 6 bases and J by 2 bases, with 4 bases of the junction left unmatched. The germline V gene has CDR1 SNHLY and CDR2 FYNNEI. The CDR3 extends over 15 amino acids.